These 16 T cell receptor beta chains came from one sample sequenced in a study of T cells after yellow fever vaccination. Using its own MiXCR run on the 5' RACE reads, TCRdb lists one record per CDR3 protein. The table includes some 110,000 distinct CDR3 sequences, 6.5% to 9% detected once. The specimen was CD8+ T cells sorted from PBMCs, collected 45 days after the yellow fever booster vaccination. The receptors originated from a young man who received the YFV17D yellow fever vaccine.

This clonotype was detected many times. This chain uses TRBV20-1 with TRBJ1-1; 11 positions agree with TRBD1. CDR1 is DFQATT, CDR2 SNEGSKA, per germline (reference sequence). J gave up 4 bases and V 3 bases, and 4 bases lay outside the gene matches. CDR3 length: 14 amino acids. The CDR3 sequence is CSASRGQGVTEAFF. The CDR3 DNA reads as TGCAGTGCTAGTCGGGGACAGGGGGTCACTGAAGCTTTCTTT.

This clonotype was counted many times. Mismatch with germline at one junction end may stem from a read error. The CDR3 nucleotides read TGTGCTAGCAGCTCGCGGGACAGGGACAAAGCCAATGAGCAGTTCTTC. Its protein product is CASSSRDRDKANEQFF. V is TRBV7-7 and J is TRBJ2-1, with 9 nucleotides matching TRBD1. Germline V gene sequence: CDR1 SSHAT, CDR2 FNYEAQ (reference sequence). The CDR3 length is 16 residues.

This clonotype has a count of ten or more. The CDR3 bases are TGTGCCAGCAGTACCCTCCCTAGCGTGGGGGGAAATGAGCAGTTCTTC. Protein: CASSTLPSVGGNEQFF. V and J are TRBV27 and TRBJ2-1; D is perhaps TRBD2 (6 bases). V lost 5 bases and J lost 7, with 21 bases in between. CDR1 is MNHEY and CDR2 is SMNVEV in the germline V gene (reference sequence). The CDR3 loop spans 16 amino acids.

This clonotype came up a few times. The gene calls are TRBV4-3 and TRBJ2-3; D uncertain. V lost 4 bases and J lost 4, with 12 bases in between. Germline V gene sequence: CDR1 LGHNA, CDR2 YSLEER. The CDR3 is made up of 14 amino acids. The chain's CDR3 is CASSRRREADTQYF. The CDR3 DNA reads as TGCGCCAGCAGCCGCCGGCGAGAGGCAGATACGCAGTATTTT.

This clonotype was detected ten times or more. This rearrangement joins TRBV11-2 to TRBJ1-6; D unclear. The CDR3 covers 15 residues. The germline V gene encodes CDR1 SGHAT and CDR2 FQNNGV. Trimming pared 5 bases from V and 10 bases from J, leaving 18 bases between. The CDR3 region is CASSPLEGETSPLHF. DNA for the CDR3: TGTGCCAGCAGCCCCCTCGAGGGAGAGACCTCACCCCTCCACTTT.

The J gene is TRBJ2-7, the V gene TRBV7-6; no firm D call. The germline V gene has CDR1 SGHVS and CDR2 FNYEAQ. The CDR3 extends over 15 amino acids. The ends were cut back, 3 bases at V and 2 bases at J, with 14 bases in the middle. The CDR3 DNA is TGTGCCAGCAGCTTCTCCCCGTCCTTGGCCTACGAGCAGTACTTC. The encoded protein is CASSFSPSLAYEQYF.

In its sample, this clonotype was seen many times. This sequence joins TRBV12-3 or TRBV12-4 and TRBJ2-7; unclear D gene. The CDR3 contains 14 residues. V lost 1 base and J lost 5, with 12 bases in between. The CDR3 spells CASSLVARTDEQYF. CDR3 DNA sequence: TGTGCCAGCAGTTTAGTTGCAAGAACCGACGAGCAGTACTTC.

This clonotype was detected many times. This rearrangement joins TRBV5-6 to TRBJ2-2; D may be TRBD1 (6 bases). The germline V gene has CDR1 SGHDT and CDR2 YYEEEE. This CDR3 has 15 residues. Trimming removed 4 bases at V and 1 base at J, with 11 bases between. The chain's CDR3 is CASSPGTQNTGELFF. CDR3 nucleotides: TGTGCCAGCAGCCCCGGGACACAGAACACCGGGGAGCTGTTTTTT.

This clonotype was seen many times. The rearrangement uses TRBV9 and TRBJ2-7, with D possibly TRBD1 on 6 matching bases. V was trimmed by 4 bases and J by 2 bases, leaving 16 bases between them. Looked up from germline, CDR1 is SGDLS and CDR2 is YYNGEE. This CDR3 spans 15 amino acids. The CDR3, as DNA: TGTGCCAGCAGCCCAGAAGAGGGGGAGACCTACGAGCAGTACTTC. Its protein product is CASSPEEGETYEQYF.

The sample holds many counts of this clonotype. The chain uses TRBV27 and TRBJ2-3; TRBD2 might be the D (5 bases). V shed 2 bases and J shed 0 bases, with 12 bases lying between them. Germline V gene data show CDR1 as MNHEY and CDR2 as SMNVEV (reference sequence). The CDR3 length is 16 residues. CDR3 protein: CASSLISASSTDTQYF. Written as DNA, the CDR3 is TGTGCCAGCAGTTTAATTAGCGCGTCTAGCACAGATACGCAGTATTTT.

The chain has TRBV7-9 and TRBJ2-3; maybe TRBD1 (6 bases). This CDR3 is built from 14 residues. Looked up from germline, CDR1 is SEHNR and CDR2 is FQNEAQ (reference sequence). Trimming left V 7 bases short and J 4 bases short, with 15 bases between. The CDR3 loop reads CASTAPYRADTQYF. DNA of the CDR3: TGTGCCAGCACCGCACCCTACAGGGCAGATACGCAGTATTTT.

This clonotype was seen many times. V is TRBV21-1 and J is TRBJ2-4; TRBD1, the table's D call, lacks a check against the DNA. TRBV21-1 is a recognized pseudogene. This CDR3 comprises 18 residues. CDR3 sequence (DNA): TGTGCCAGCAGCAAAGGGGGCACGCTGGGCCTGGCCAAAAACATTCAGTACTTC. Translation: CASSKGGTLGLAKNIQYF.

Ten or more counts support this clonotype. V gene TRBV7-6 combines with J gene TRBJ2-7; no clear D gene. Germline V gene sequence: CDR1 SGHVS, CDR2 FNYEAQ. The CDR3 extends over 13 amino acids. V lost 8 bases to trimming and J lost 3 bases, with 14 bases between them. CDR3 residues: CASGRPASYEQYF. The CDR3 bases are TGTGCCAGCGGTAGGCCCGCTAGCTACGAGCAGTACTTC.

J is TRBJ2-4 and V is TRBV4-1; 9 bases agree with TRBD1. V lost 1 base to trimming and J lost 9 bases; unmatched junction nucleotides: 7. This CDR3 has 15 amino acids. CDR1 is MGHRA, CDR2 YSYEKL, per germline. The CDR3: CASSQVKGQGGIQYF. CDR3 DNA sequence: TGCGCCAGCAGCCAAGTTAAGGGACAGGGAGGCATTCAGTACTTC.

This clonotype was seen at least ten times. This rearrangement joins TRBV20-1 to TRBJ1-1; TRBD1 might be the D (6 bases). V was clipped by 4 bases and J by 6 bases, with 24 bases between them. The CDR3 is 16 residues long. Germline V gives CDR1 DFQATT, CDR2 SNEGSKA (reference sequence). CDR3 bases: TGCAGTGCTATAAAAGTTGGCAACAGGGAGGTCGCTGAAGCTTTCTTT. Residues: CSAIKVGNREVAEAFF.

The table lists this clonotype with many counts. The chain couples TRBV7-3 to TRBJ2-5; D perhaps matches TRBD2 (6 bases). V gave up 1 base and J gave up 4 bases, with 13 bases separating them. There are 15 residues in the CDR3. The germline V gene has CDR1 SGHTA and CDR2 FQGTGA. DNA of the CDR3: TGTGCCAGCAGCTTAATCGGGGGACCCCGAGAGACCCAGTACTTC. Translated: CASSLIGGPRETQYF.